Listed below are T cell receptor beta chains from one sample, sequenced in a study of beta chain features in type 1 diabetes. Profiling relied on immunoSEQ multiplex PCR, and the TCRdb table lists in-frame clones only, not all of them. The sample contains over 150,000 clones, 7.8% of which appear only once. The specimen sequenced was central memory CD4+ T cells from blood. The origin of the receptors is a woman aged 40 to 55 with type 1 diabetes. The CDR3 runs from the conserved cysteine through the conserved F or W. The order of the fields is D gene, J gene, CDR3 length, V gene, clone size, CDR3 DNA, CDR3 protein. D genes are given only for firm matches. Some rows have no size entry. The others give once, few or many, or a class for an expanded clone.

d_gene: TRBD1; j_gene: TRBJ1-1; len: 13; v_gene: TRBV7-9; abundance: .; CDR3nt: TGTGCCAGCAGCGTACAGGGGGATACTGAAGCTTTCTTT; CDR3aa: CASSVQGDTEAFF
d_gene: .; j_gene: TRBJ2-5; len: 14; v_gene: TRBV30; abundance: many; CDR3nt: TGTGCCTGGAAAATGGGCAGGGGGACTGAGACCCAGTACTTC; CDR3aa: CAWKMGRGTETQYF
d_gene: .; j_gene: TRBJ2-4; len: 14; v_gene: TRBV5-4; abundance: few; CDR3nt: TGTGCCAGCAGCTTGGTCGTTGCGGCAGCCTTCCAGTACTTC; CDR3aa: CASSLVVAAAFQYF
d_gene: TRBD2; j_gene: TRBJ2-1; len: 16; v_gene: TRBV9; abundance: few; CDR3nt: TGTGCCAGCAGCGTCCGACTAGCGGGGTCCTACAATGAGCAGTTCTTC; CDR3aa: CASSVRLAGSYNEQFF
d_gene: .; j_gene: TRBJ1-1; len: 12; v_gene: TRBV29-1; abundance: few; CDR3nt: TGCAGCGCCCACAGGGTCAACACTGAAGCTTTCTTT; CDR3aa: CSAHRVNTEAFF
d_gene: .; j_gene: TRBJ2-7; len: 13; v_gene: TRBV6-1; abundance: .; CDR3nt: TGTGCCAGCAGACCGGGACAATTGTACGAGCAGTACTTC; CDR3aa: CASRPGQLYEQYF
d_gene: .; j_gene: TRBJ2-1; len: 11; v_gene: TRBV29-1; abundance: .; CDR3nt: TGCAGCGTTGTCCGGTTAGATGAGCAGTTCTTC; CDR3aa: CSVVRLDEQFF
d_gene: .; j_gene: TRBJ1-5; len: 16; v_gene: TRBV28; abundance: .; CDR3nt: TGTGCCAGCGTGGGAGGGGGTACCCTTAGCAATCAGCCCCAGCATTTT; CDR3aa: CASVGGGTLSNQPQHF
d_gene: TRBD1; j_gene: TRBJ1-5; len: 14; v_gene: TRBV18; abundance: few; CDR3nt: TGTGCCAGCTCATCGGGACAGCCCGTGAAGCCCCAGCATTTT; CDR3aa: CASSSGQPVKPQHF
d_gene: TRBD1; j_gene: TRBJ2-7; len: 14; v_gene: TRBV19; abundance: few; CDR3nt: TGTGCCAGTAGTAGGCAGGGGGCGATCTACGAGCAGTACTTC; CDR3aa: CASSRQGAIYEQYF
d_gene: .; j_gene: TRBJ2-7; len: 14; v_gene: TRBV28; abundance: .; CDR3nt: TGTGCCAGCAAAGAGTCAGGGATGGACTACGAGCAGTACTTC; CDR3aa: CASKESGMDYEQYF
d_gene: .; j_gene: TRBJ2-5; len: 15; v_gene: TRBV5-1; abundance: .; CDR3nt: TGCGCCAGCAGCTTAGGCGGGGAGTACCAAGAGACCCAGTACTTC; CDR3aa: CASSLGGEYQETQYF
d_gene: TRBD1; j_gene: TRBJ1-6; len: 14; v_gene: TRBV6-5; abundance: .; CDR3nt: TGTGCCAGCAGTTCCGGACAGGGACGATCACCCCTCCACTTT; CDR3aa: CASSSGQGRSPLHF
d_gene: .; j_gene: TRBJ1-1; len: 14; v_gene: TRBV11-2; abundance: few; CDR3nt: TGTGCCAGCAGCTTAGACAATCTCGGGGTGAAAGCTTTCTTT; CDR3aa: CASSLDNLGVKAFF
d_gene: TRBD1; j_gene: TRBJ2-1; len: 16; v_gene: TRBV9; abundance: .; CDR3nt: TGTGCCAGCAGCGTAGGCCCCTCTGACAGGGATGGTGAGCAGTTCTTC; CDR3aa: CASSVGPSDRDGEQFF
d_gene: TRBD2; j_gene: TRBJ2-1; len: 15; v_gene: TRBV5-5; abundance: few; CDR3nt: TGTGCCAGCAGCGTAGGACTAGCGGCGTACAATGAGCAGTTCTTC; CDR3aa: CASSVGLAAYNEQFF
d_gene: .; j_gene: TRBJ1-5; len: 15; v_gene: TRBV28; abundance: few; CDR3nt: TGTGCCAGCAGAACCAGGGATTATAGCAATCAGCCCCAGCATTTT; CDR3aa: CASRTRDYSNQPQHF
d_gene: .; j_gene: TRBJ2-1; len: 14; v_gene: TRBV11-2; abundance: few; CDR3nt: TGTGCCAGCAGCTGGGGCGGGGCTAACCCTGAGCGGTTCTTC; CDR3aa: CASSWGGANPERFF
d_gene: .; j_gene: TRBJ1-1; len: 14; v_gene: TRBV5-1; abundance: few; CDR3nt: TGCGCCAGCAGCTTGGAGCGGAGGAACACTGAAGCTTTCTTT; CDR3aa: CASSLERRNTEAFF
d_gene: TRBD1; j_gene: TRBJ1-5; len: 14; v_gene: TRBV19; abundance: .; CDR3nt: TGTGCCAGTAGTGGCCAGGGGGGCAATCAGCCCCAGCATTTT; CDR3aa: CASSGQGGNQPQHF
d_gene: .; j_gene: TRBJ1-4; len: 16; v_gene: TRBV4-3; abundance: .; CDR3nt: TGCGCCAGCAGCCCAGGTTTACAGGGCGCGAATGAAAAACTGTTTTTT; CDR3aa: CASSPGLQGANEKLFF
d_gene: TRBD1; j_gene: TRBJ2-1; len: 15; v_gene: TRBV9; abundance: few; CDR3nt: TGTGCCAGCAGCGGGGGAACAGGGGCTTACAATGAGCAGTTCTTC; CDR3aa: CASSGGTGAYNEQFF
d_gene: .; j_gene: TRBJ1-1; len: 14; v_gene: TRBV9; abundance: .; CDR3nt: TGTGCCAGCAGCGTTCAGGGAACGCACACTGAAGCTTTCTTT; CDR3aa: CASSVQGTHTEAFF
d_gene: .; j_gene: TRBJ2-2; len: 15; v_gene: TRBV9; abundance: .; CDR3nt: TGTGCCAGCAGCGCCCGGACAGAGAACACCGGGGAGCTGTTTTTT; CDR3aa: CASSARTENTGELFF
d_gene: .; j_gene: TRBJ1-1; len: 15; v_gene: TRBV28; abundance: few; CDR3nt: TGTGCCAGCAGTTTAGGACCCCTGGGAGGCACTGAAGCTTTCTTT; CDR3aa: CASSLGPLGGTEAFF
d_gene: .; j_gene: TRBJ1-1; len: 12; v_gene: TRBV18; abundance: .; CDR3nt: TGTGCCAGCTCACCGAGGGACACTGAAGCTTTCTTT; CDR3aa: CASSPRDTEAFF
d_gene: .; j_gene: TRBJ2-3; len: 16; v_gene: TRBV7-2; abundance: .; CDR3nt: TGTGCCAGCAGCTATTGGACAGGAGGGGGCACAGATACGCAGTATTTT; CDR3aa: CASSYWTGGGTDTQYF
d_gene: .; j_gene: TRBJ1-6; len: 13; v_gene: TRBV10-3; abundance: .; CDR3nt: TGTGCCATCAGCGGGGAGGGCAATCCACCCCTCCACTTT; CDR3aa: CAISGEGNPPLHF
d_gene: .; j_gene: TRBJ2-3; len: 16; v_gene: TRBV9; abundance: few; CDR3nt: TGTGCCAGCAGCGTTGACGTGTATACAGGAACAGATACGCAGTATTTT; CDR3aa: CASSVDVYTGTDTQYF
d_gene: .; j_gene: TRBJ2-7; len: 10; v_gene: TRBV2; abundance: few; CDR3nt: TGTGCCAGCAGTGTGAGTGAGCAGTACTTC; CDR3aa: CASSVSEQYF
d_gene: .; j_gene: TRBJ1-1; len: 14; v_gene: TRBV9; abundance: .; CDR3nt: TGTGCCAGCAGCGTAGAAGGGAGGGGGACTGAAGCTTTCTTT; CDR3aa: CASSVEGRGTEAFF
d_gene: TRBD1; j_gene: TRBJ1-5; len: 15; v_gene: TRBV28; abundance: few; CDR3nt: TGTGCCAGCAGTACCACCCGACAGGGAGATCAGCCCCAGCATTTT; CDR3aa: CASSTTRQGDQPQHF
d_gene: .; j_gene: TRBJ2-2; len: 12; v_gene: TRBV7-2; abundance: once; CDR3nt: TGTGCCAGCAGCCAGAGAGGCGGGGAGCTGTTTTTT; CDR3aa: CASSQRGGELFF
d_gene: TRBD1; j_gene: TRBJ2-6; len: 16; v_gene: TRBV5-1; abundance: .; CDR3nt: TGCGCCAGCAGCGGTCGACAGGGATCTGGGGCCAACGTCCTGACTTTC; CDR3aa: CASSGRQGSGANVLTF
d_gene: TRBD1; j_gene: TRBJ2-3; len: 16; v_gene: TRBV7-8; abundance: few; CDR3nt: TGTGCCAGCAGCATTCGGACAGGGGGAGTGGCAGATACGCAGTATTTT; CDR3aa: CASSIRTGGVADTQYF
d_gene: TRBD2; j_gene: TRBJ2-5; len: 15; v_gene: TRBV5-1; abundance: few; CDR3nt: TGCGCCAGCAGCTTGAGACTAGCGGGGCAAGAGACCCAGTACTTC; CDR3aa: CASSLRLAGQETQYF
d_gene: TRBD1; j_gene: TRBJ1-1; len: 14; v_gene: TRBV18; abundance: few; CDR3nt: TGTGCCAGCTCGGTTGGACAGGGGAACACTGAAGCTTTCTTT; CDR3aa: CASSVGQGNTEAFF
d_gene: TRBD2; j_gene: TRBJ2-7; len: 13; v_gene: TRBV5-6; abundance: few; CDR3nt: TGTGCCAGCAGCTTAGGGAGGGCCGGCGAGCAGTACTTC; CDR3aa: CASSLGRAGEQYF
d_gene: .; j_gene: TRBJ2-2; len: 14; v_gene: TRBV5-1; abundance: many; CDR3nt: TGCGCCAGCAGCAGCGCCTCGAACACCGGGGAGCTGTTTTTT; CDR3aa: CASSSASNTGELFF
d_gene: TRBD1; j_gene: TRBJ2-5; len: 13; v_gene: TRBV12-5; abundance: .; CDR3nt: TGTGCTAGTGGACGGGACAGCCAAGAGACCCAGTACTTC; CDR3aa: CASGRDSQETQYF
d_gene: .; j_gene: TRBJ2-2; len: 14; v_gene: TRBV9; abundance: few; CDR3nt: TGTGCCAGCAGCTCTCACTGGAACACCGGGGAGCTGTTTTTT; CDR3aa: CASSSHWNTGELFF